What follows are 11 T cell receptor beta chains derived from one specimen sequenced in a study of cytomegalovirus exposure and HLA in healthy donors. Researchers ran the PCR with 60 Vbeta and 13 Jbeta primers. This table comes from immunoSEQ multiplex PCR, and its TCRdb copy is limited to in-frame clones, with some not included. The sample shows roughly 90,000 clones, and approximately 15% sits with its ten largest clones. The sequenced sample consisted of PBMCs. The receptors originated from a man aged 45-60 years in good health and CMV-seropositive.

On this clone itself: The junction does not match germline at one end; this may be a read error. V usage is TRBV18 and J usage is TRBJ2-1; D not certain. Germline CDR1 KGHSH, CDR2 LQKENI. CDR3 size: 15 residues. CDR3 region: CASSPPLSSDNEQFF. Written as DNA, the CDR3 is TGTGCCAGCTCACCACCGTTGAGCTCCGACAATGAGCAGTTCTTC.

This chain links TRBV7-6 with TRBJ2-7; TRBD2 matches 7 bases. V was pared by 5 bases and J by 0 bases, with 10 bases of the junction left unmatched. This CDR3 has 16 residues. In germline, CDR1 is SGHVS, CDR2 FNYEAQ. DNA of the CDR3: TGTGCCAGCAGCCAATGGGGGGGAGGAAGCTCCTACGAGCAGTACTTC. Translating it yields CASSQWGGGSSYEQYF.

J is TRBJ2-1 and V is TRBV5-1; 9 bases line up with TRBD2. From germline, CDR1 is SGHRS and CDR2 YFSETQ. The CDR3 contains 17 residues. The ends lost 3 bases at V and 8 bases at J; junction bases unmatched: 15. DNA of the CDR3: TGCGCCAGCAGCTGGGCCCTTGGCGGGAGGGCCAGAGATGAGCAGTTCTTC. Amino acids: CASSWALGGRARDEQFF.

V usage is TRBV7-2 and J usage is TRBJ2-5; perhaps TRBD2 as D (6 bases). V dropped 4 bases and J dropped 9 bases, with 12 bases sitting between them. There are 12 residues in the CDR3. From germline, CDR1 is SGHTA and CDR2 FQGNSA. CDR3 sequence: CASSSNWGAQYF. The CDR3 nucleotides are TGTGCCAGCAGCTCCAACTGGGGGGCCCAGTACTTC.

The chain couples TRBV29-1 to TRBJ2-1; TRBD2 matches at 10 bases. The CDR3 length is 15 residues. With 4 bases clipped from V and 9 bases from J, the junction kept 12 bases outside the gene matches. CDR1 and CDR2 (germline): SQVTM, ANQGSEA. The CDR3, as DNA: TGCAGCGTTGTAGCTAGCGGGAGAGCCGGGCTTGAGCAGTTCTTC. Translation gives CSVVASGRAGLEQFF.

CDR3 bases: TGTGCCAGCAGCCAAGACAGGGCAGGTGGCTACACCTTC. The encoded protein is CASSQDRAGGYTF. The rearrangement joins TRBV14 to TRBJ1-2; tentative D call: TRBD1 (5 bases). V lost 0 bases, J lost 7 bases, and 9 bases lay in between. Germline loops: CDR1 SGHDN, CDR2 FVKESK. CDR3 size: 13 residues.

This chain uses TRBV21-1 with TRBJ1-1; the table's D call, TRBD1, was not checked against the DNA. TRBV21-1 is designated a pseudogene. The length of the CDR3 is 10 residues. Written as DNA, the CDR3 is TGTGCCTGCTCAGGGGGGGAAGCTTTCTTT. This sequence encodes CACSGGEAFF.

The chain has TRBV14 and TRBJ2-3; D ambiguous. The CDR3 loop spans 11 amino acids. CDR1 is SGHDN, CDR2 FVKESK, per germline. The V end lost 4 bases, the J end lost 7 bases, and 6 bases lay between the germline ends. The CDR3 sequence is CASSLTYTQYF. The CDR3 coding sequence is TGTGCCAGCAGCCTAACTTATACGCAGTATTTT. Supplemented by reference TRBV14 and TRBJ2-3, the full variable domain reads EAGVTQFPSHSVIEKGQTVTLRCDPISGHDNLYWYRRVMGKEIKFLLHFVKESKQDESGMPNNRFLAERTGGTYSTLKVQPAELEDSGVYFCASSLTYTQYFGPGTRLTVL.

This rearrangement joins TRBV28 to TRBJ2-7; 9 bases fit TRBD2. Germline CDR1 is MDHEN and CDR2 is SYDVKM. The length of the CDR3 is 16 residues. V shed 1 base and J 4 bases; nucleotides not matched to a gene: 8. CDR3 sequence: CASSLSGASGNYEQYF. CDR3 nucleotides: TGTGCCAGCAGTTTATCAGGGGCTAGCGGGAATTACGAGCAGTACTTC.

This rearrangement joins TRBV2 to TRBJ1-1; D is unclear. V was trimmed by 0 bases and J by 10 bases, leaving 18 bases between them. The CDR3 extends over 15 amino acids. Germline V lookup: CDR1 SNHLY, CDR2 FYNNEI. The CDR3 region has the DNA TGTGCCAGCAGTGAAGCGCTTCAGGCTTCCCCGAGAGCTTTCTTT. As protein: CASSEALQASPRAFF.

The chain carries TRBV5-1 and TRBJ2-3; TRBD2 might be the D (5 bases). The CDR3 length is 15 residues. V lost 4 bases and J lost 3, with 15 bases in between. Germline V CDR1 and CDR2: SGHRS, YFSETQ. CDR3 loop: CASSPVLAYTDTQYF. In nucleotides, the CDR3 is TGCGCCAGCAGCCCGGTTTTAGCGTATACAGATACGCAGTATTTT.